The next 24 T cell receptor beta chains were all read from a single sample in a study of shared clonotypes between healthy human individuals. Clones were read by immunoSEQ multiplex PCR, and TCRdb kept only the in-frame ones, dropping some. The sample carries about 230,000 clones, 65% to 70% recorded once. Source material: memory CD4+ T cells sorted from blood. Subset indicated: CD45RA-negative fraction. Source of these receptors: a young man in good health.

The rearrangement links TRBV25-1 to TRBJ2-7; 8 bases line up with TRBD2. The CDR3 has 16 residues. V shed 1 base and J 1 base; nucleotides not matched to a gene: 6. Germline V gene data show CDR1 as MGHDK and CDR2 as SYGVNS. The CDR3 spells CASSELGIAGSYEQYF. CDR3 nucleotide sequence: TGTGCCAGCAGTGAATTAGGGATAGCGGGGTCCTACGAGCAGTACTTC.

This clone appeared a single time. This chain connects TRBV2 to TRBJ2-7, with 7 nucleotides matching TRBD2. The V gene end was trimmed by 10 bases and the J gene end by 2 bases; junction bases not matched to a gene: 14. This CDR3 region has 15 residues. In germline, CDR1 is SNHLY, CDR2 FYNNEI. The CDR3 loop is CATKESGVGTYEQYF. In DNA form, the CDR3 reads TGTGCCACTAAGGAGAGCGGGGTGGGTACCTACGAGCAGTACTTC. The complete variable domain, with remaining parts taken from reference TRBV2 and TRBJ2-7, reads EPEVTQTPSHQVTQMGQEVILRCVPISNHLYFYWYRQILGQKVEFLVSFYNNEISEKSEIFDDQFSVERPDGSNFTLKIRSTKLEDSAMYFCATKESGVGTYEQYFGPGTRLTVT.

For the CDR3, the DNA is TGTGCCAGCAGCGAGGGGCGGAGCCGCACAGATACGCAGTATTTT. Its translation is CASSEGRSRTDTQYF. V usage is TRBV7-3 and J usage is TRBJ2-3; tentatively, D is TRBD1 or TRBD2 (5 bases each). V lost 5 bases, J lost 1 base, and 13 bases lay in between. Germline V lookup: CDR1 SGHTA, CDR2 FQGTGA. This CDR3 spans 15 amino acids.

The V and J genes are TRBV2 and TRBJ2-1; possible D gene TRBD1, 6 bases. Germline CDR1 SNHLY, CDR2 FYNNEI. CDR3 length: 14 residues. With 4 bases removed from V and 7 bases from J, the gap between germline ends came to 14 bases. The CDR3 loop reads CASSGAGALNEQFF. CDR3 nucleotide sequence: TGTGCCAGCAGTGGGGCAGGGGCATTAAATGAGCAGTTCTTC.

This sequence joins TRBV12-5 and TRBJ2-1; 7 bases fit TRBD2. Germline lookup yields CDR1 LGHNT and CDR2 FRNRAP. The CDR3 runs to 16 residues. The V segment lost 0 bases and the J segment 7 bases; nucleotides outside the gene matches: 9. The CDR3: CASGLVLGLGGNEQFF. CDR3 coding DNA: TGTGCTAGTGGTTTGGTACTGGGACTCGGGGGGAATGAGCAGTTCTTC.

V is TRBV7-3 and J is TRBJ2-3; D possibly corresponds to TRBD2 (5 bases). The V and J ends lost 2 bases and 2 bases respectively, with 11 bases between them. Germline CDR1 reads SGHTA; CDR2 reads FQGTGA. This CDR3 comprises 15 residues. CDR3 protein: CASSLQAGLTDTQYF. The CDR3 DNA follows: TGTGCCAGCAGCTTACAGGCGGGCCTCACAGATACGCAGTATTTT. The full variable domain, with the rest looked up from reference TRBV7-3 and TRBJ2-3, is GAGVSQTPSNKVTEKGKYVELRCDPISGHTALYWYRQSLGQGPEFLIYFQGTGAADDSGLPNDRFFAVRPEGSVSTLKIQRTERGDSAVYLCASSLQAGLTDTQYFGPGTRLTVL.

The J gene is TRBJ2-2, the V gene TRBV2; D perhaps matches TRBD1 (6 bases). The V end was cut by 7 bases, the J end by 0 bases, with 9 bases between. Looked up from germline, CDR1 is SNHLY and CDR2 is FYNNEI. This CDR3 has 14 residues. CDR3 residues: CASKDRTNTGELFF. The CDR3 DNA follows: TGTGCCAGCAAAGACAGGACGAACACCGGGGAGCTGTTTTTT.

The chain has TRBV2 and TRBJ2-3; D is undetermined. Germline V CDR1 and CDR2: SNHLY, FYNNEI. Deletions cut 8 bases from V and 1 base from J, with 7 bases between. CDR3 length: 12 amino acids. The CDR3 nucleotides are TGTGCCAGCTCTGGTCGCACAGATACGCAGTATTTT. Protein product: CASSGRTDTQYF.

The chain employs TRBV29-1 and TRBJ1-2, with D unclear. The germline V gene encodes CDR1 SQVTM and CDR2 ANQGSEA. V dropped 5 bases and J dropped 6 bases, with 16 bases sitting between them. The CDR3 consists of 13 residues. CDR3 residues: CSVQPRAGNGYTF. CDR3 bases: TGCAGCGTTCAGCCGAGGGCGGGAAATGGCTACACCTTC.

The chain has TRBV9 and TRBJ2-1; 12 bases align to TRBD2. With V trimmed by 1 base and J by 4 bases, 9 bases remained unmatched. The CDR3 has 18 amino acids. CDR1 SGDLS and CDR2 YYNGEE come from the germline V gene. The CDR3 loop reads CASSVSPILAGGYNEQFF. DNA of the CDR3: TGTGCCAGCAGCGTAAGCCCTATACTAGCGGGAGGATACAATGAGCAGTTCTTC. The whole variable domain, remainder taken from reference TRBV9 and TRBJ2-1, is DSGVTQTPKHLITATGQRVTLRCSPRSGDLSVYWYQQSLDQGLQFLIQYYNGEERAKGNILERFSAQQFPDLHSELNLSSLELGDSALYFCASSVSPILAGGYNEQFFGPGTRLTVL.

This sequence joins TRBV10-2 and TRBJ2-5; tentatively, D is TRBD1 (6 bases). The germline gives CDR1 WSHSY, CDR2 SAAADI. V dropped 2 bases and J dropped 3 bases, with 10 bases sitting between them. The CDR3 contains 14 residues. The CDR3 protein is CASSELTGKETQYF. The CDR3 DNA reads TGCGCCAGCAGTGAGCTAACAGGGAAAGAGACCCAGTACTTC.

This clone was recorded only once. V is TRBV5-5 and J is TRBJ1-1; D possibly corresponds to TRBD1 (5 bases). Germline V gene data show CDR1 as SGHKS and CDR2 as YYEKEE (reference sequence). CDR3 length: 14 amino acids. V was clipped by 1 base and J by 10 bases, with 17 bases between them. The CDR3 is CASSLLDIGAGAFF. CDR3 DNA sequence: TGTGCCAGCAGCTTGTTGGACATCGGGGCGGGAGCTTTCTTT.

This clone appeared many times. The chain carries TRBV5-1 and TRBJ2-6; weak D call: TRBD2 (5 bases). The CDR3 is 16 amino acids. V was pared by 5 bases and J by 0 bases, with 12 bases between. CDR1 is SGHRS and CDR2 is YFSETQ in the germline V gene. The CDR3 loop is CASSADSGSGANVLTF. The CDR3 DNA sequence: TGCGCCAGCAGTGCGGACTCGGGCTCTGGGGCCAACGTCCTGACTTTC.

The J gene is TRBJ2-3, the V gene TRBV7-9; 13 bases are a match to TRBD2. There are 16 residues in the CDR3. CDR1 is SEHNR and CDR2 is FQNEAQ in the germline V gene (reference sequence). V shed 4 bases, J shed 4 bases, and the junction held 5 bases outside the gene matches. CDR3 nucleotide sequence: TGTGCCAGCAGCTGGACTAGCGGGAGTTCTTCAGATACGCAGTATTTT. Translating it yields CASSWTSGSSSDTQYF.

The V call is TRBV28, the J call TRBJ1-2; no clear D gene. The CDR3 contains 14 residues. Germline V gene sequence: CDR1 MDHEN, CDR2 SYDVKM. Trimming shortened V by 3 bases and J by 4 bases, and 12 bases separated the two germline ends. The CDR3 region is CASSFRTAAYGYTF. CDR3 DNA sequence: TGTGCCAGCAGTTTTCGTACAGCTGCCTATGGCTACACCTTC.

This clone was seen only a few times. The genes are TRBV11-2 and TRBJ1-2, with D tentatively TRBD1 (6 bases). V lost 4 bases to trimming and J lost 0 bases, with 12 bases between them. The CDR3 has 15 residues. Germline V gene data show CDR1 as SGHAT and CDR2 as FQNNGV. CDR3: CASSSRGAPNYGYTF. The CDR3, as DNA: TGTGCCAGCAGCTCACGGGGGGCCCCTAACTATGGCTACACCTTC.

This chain joins TRBV6-1 and TRBJ2-3; 8 bases agree with TRBD1. In germline, CDR1 is MNHNS, CDR2 SASEGT. The V and J ends lost 11 bases and 6 bases, in that order; junction bases with no gene match: 7. The CDR3 spans 12 residues. DNA of the CDR3: TGTGCCCACAGGGGGAGTTCGGATACGCAGTATTTT. Translated, it gives CAHRGSSDTQYF.

Here the CDR3 DNA reads TGTGCCAGCAGCCAGAACTCCCTAGCCTACGAGCAGTACTTC. Protein sequence: CASSQNSLAYEQYF. V is TRBV5-8 and J is TRBJ2-7, with D hard to call. The length of the CDR3 is 14 residues. V dropped 4 bases and J dropped 2 bases, with 13 bases sitting between them. Germline V gives CDR1 SGHTS, CDR2 YDEGEE.

The chain is built from TRBV5-1 and TRBJ2-7; TRBD2 matches at 9 bases. The junction had 7 bases not matched to a gene; V was cut back by 4 bases and J by 5 bases. Germline CDR1 SGHRS, CDR2 YFSETQ. This CDR3 has 14 amino acids. CDR3 bases: TGCGCCAGCAGCCCGGCCGGGACTAGCAACGAGCAGTACTTC. It encodes CASSPAGTSNEQYF.

The genes are TRBV6-4 and TRBJ1-1; TRBD1 agrees at 8 bases. CDR3 length equals 14 residues. The V gene end was trimmed by 6 bases and the J gene end by 4 bases; junction bases not matched to a gene: 7. Germline lookup yields CDR1 MRHNA and CDR2 SNTAGT. CDR3 in DNA: TGTGCCAGCAGATCGGACAGGGCGGGCACTGAAGCTTTCTTT. Translating it yields CASRSDRAGTEAFF.

V and J are TRBV2 and TRBJ2-3; D is possibly TRBD1 (6 bases). Germline V gene data show CDR1 as SNHLY and CDR2 as FYNNEI. Trimming took off 5 bases at V and 5 bases at J, with 8 bases between the two ends. The CDR3 sequence is 12 residues long. The CDR3 bases are TGTGCCAGCAGTAAGGGGGTAGATACGCAGTATTTT. This translates into CASSKGVDTQYF.

This clone was detected only a few times. This chain joins TRBV10-3 and TRBJ2-1; TRBD2 agrees at 8 bases. Trimming cost V 10 bases and J 6 bases; bases outside gene matches: 14. Germline V lookup: CDR1 ENHRY, CDR2 SYGVKD. The CDR3 has 15 amino acids. The CDR3 region has the DNA TGTGCCACCTCAAAAGAAGCGGGAGTGGGCAATGAGCAGTTCTTC. The encoded protein is CATSKEAGVGNEQFF.

The chain is built from TRBV11-2 and TRBJ1-1; 7 bases are shared with TRBD1. CDR3 length: 14 amino acids. Germline V gene data show CDR1 as SGHAT and CDR2 as FQNNGV. With V trimmed by 0 bases and J by 4 bases, 2 bases remained unmatched. This CDR3 reads CASSLERGLTEAFF. The CDR3 DNA reads TGTGCCAGCAGCTTAGAGAGGGGGCTCACTGAAGCTTTCTTT.

The CDR3, as DNA: TGTGCCAGCAGCCTAGCGCCCCCGGCCCAGTACTTC. This translates into CASSLAPPAQYF. This chain uses TRBV5-8 with TRBJ2-5, with D maybe TRBD2 (6 bases). The CDR3 is 12 residues long. Germline CDR1 and CDR2: SGHTS and YDEGEE. The germline V and J ends were trimmed by 4 bases and 9 bases, with 13 bases remaining between them.